This TCR beta chain was documented in a study of shared clonotypes between healthy human individuals. A note on this clone: Antigen unknown. This specimen includes other DNA sequences encoding the same CDR3.

Overall study results and limits: It was observed that approximately 5% of naive CD4 clonotypes were shared across four donors. Genetic and exposure-history diversity was limited by the few donors.

Only in-frame clones appear in the TCRdb table, and some are missing; sequencing was by immunoSEQ multiplex PCR. This table holds about 610,000 clones, 90% to 97% found once. Naive-designated CD8 cells lacked CD45RO, were positively enriched for CCR7, and omitted terminally differentiated effector memory CD45RA+ cells. Germline loops: CDR1 MNHEY, CDR2 SMNVEV (reference sequence). The CDR3 is made up of 13 amino acids. V was cut by 3 bases and J by 3 bases, with 9 bases left in between. This sequence joins TRBV27 and TRBJ2-7; tentatively, D is TRBD1 (5 bases). This clonotype was sampled from a woman aged 25 to 39 in good health. The sample comprised naive CD8+ T cells sorted from blood. This CDR3 is CASSFGRDYEQYF. CDR3 bases: TGTGCCAGCAGTTTCGGCAGGGACTACGAGCAGTACTTC.